This TCR beta chain was recorded in a study of response to subunit inactivated influenza vaccine. The study, taken as a whole, reports: Few additional T cells are recruited per seasonal influenza vaccination, authors suggested.

This clonotype came up a few times. As yet, its antigen is unknown. The J segment lost 11 bases and the V segment lost 4 bases, leaving 12 bases of the junction unmatched. Germline V gives CDR1 LGHNA, CDR2 YSLEER. This CDR3 contains 14 residues. TCRdb re-called the RT-PCR reads with MiXCR, one entry per CDR3 protein. The sample lists approximately 680,000 distinct CDR3 sequences, less than 20% occurring once. This chain connects TRBV4-3 to TRBJ1-1; TRBD1 aligns across 8 bases. The source material was PBMCs from blood, sampled 11 to 12 days after vaccination. This receptor was identified in a man aged 50 or older who received an inactivated influenza vaccine. CDR3 sequence reads: CASSLDRETAEAFF. Written as DNA, the CDR3 is TGCGCCAGCAGCCTGGACAGGGAGACGGCAGAGGCTTTCTTT.